The text below deals with one TCR beta chain. These data belong to a study of technical replicates of blood from a handful of donors. TCRdb's table, derived via immunoSEQ multiplex PCR, lists solely in-frame clones and lacks some. The sample yields under 110,000 clones, 96% seen once. This CDR3 contains 15 residues. Per germline, CDR1 SGHTA and CDR2 FQGNSA. J was trimmed by 4 bases and V by 6 bases; bases with no gene match: 6. Sequencing was done on a sample of T cells isolated from PBMCs. The origin of this receptor is a human donor in good health. This chain links TRBV7-2 with TRBJ1-5; 10 bases are shared with TRBD1. The CDR3 spells CASSQGQGGNQPQHF. CDR3 bases: TGTGCCAGCAGTCAAGGACAGGGGGGGAATCAGCCCCAGCATTTT.